A single sample is the source of the 11 T cell receptor beta chains below, sequenced in a study of blood T cells in healthy people across ages. PCR was performed a second time for about 7 to 11 cycles using a sample-barcoded 5' primer and a J-beta primer mix. TCRdb reprocessed the 5' RACE reads with MiXCR, giving one entry per CDR3 protein. This table holds roughly 800,000 distinct CDR3 sequences, roughly 25% found once. The data also belong to a second study, concerning T cells of mothers and their children.

Sequenced sample: blood. The receptors originated from a boy aged 5-17 years in good health.

This clonotype was seen more than once but under ten times. The rearrangement uses TRBV5-1 and TRBJ2-3; maybe TRBD1 (6 bases). CDR3 length: 13 residues. Trimming shortened V by 5 bases and J by 6 bases, and 13 bases separated the two germline ends. Germline CDR1 SGHRS, CDR2 YFSETQ. The CDR3 DNA is TGCGCCAGCAGATCACAGGGCTCTGATACGCAGTATTTT. Translated: CASRSQGSDTQYF.

V usage is TRBV20-1 and J usage is TRBJ1-5; the match to TRBD1 covers 7 bases. CDR1 and CDR2 (germline): DFQATT, SNEGSKA (reference sequence). The CDR3 runs 15 residues. Germline trimming cut 0 bases from V and 6 bases from J; bases unmatched to any gene: 8. CDR3 region: CSARDQRQGGQPQHF. The CDR3 DNA reads TGCAGTGCTAGAGATCAGAGACAGGGCGGTCAGCCCCAGCATTTT.

This clonotype occurred many times. The chain links TRBV7-3 to TRBJ2-1; D is ambiguous. Germline V gene data show CDR1 as SGHTA and CDR2 as FQGTGA. The CDR3 has 13 residues. V lost 3 bases and J 3 bases, leaving 6 bases between the germline ends. The CDR3 DNA reads TGTGCCAGCAGCTTGGGCGACTACAATGAGCAGTTCTTC. Amino acid sequence: CASSLGDYNEQFF.

J is TRBJ2-5 and V is TRBV28, with D perhaps matching TRBD1 or TRBD2 (5 bases each). The ends were cut back, 5 bases at V and 4 bases at J, with 17 bases in the middle. CDR1 is MDHEN and CDR2 is SYDVKM in the germline V gene. The CDR3 spans 15 residues. This chain's CDR3 is CASSAAAEGPETQYF. The DNA for the CDR3 is TGTGCCAGCAGTGCCGCGGCCGAGGGGCCAGAGACCCAGTACTTC.

Concerning this clonotype: Compared with germline, one end of the junction differs, possibly owing to a read error. The genes are TRBV27 and TRBJ2-3; no clear D gene. The length of the CDR3 is 13 residues. Germline loops: CDR1 MNHEY, CDR2 SMNVEV (reference sequence). The CDR3 DNA reads as TGTGCCGGCAGTGTGACGTGGAGAGATACGCAGTATTTT. Translated, it gives CAGSVTWRDTQYF.

The chain carries TRBV5-1 and TRBJ2-5; the D is unclear. The CDR3 extends over 15 amino acids. Germline V CDR1 and CDR2: SGHRS, YFSETQ. The V end lost 2 bases, the J end lost 0 bases, and 11 bases lay between the germline ends. CDR3 sequence reads: CASSLFVPNQETQYF. CDR3 sequence (DNA): TGCGCCAGCAGCTTATTCGTCCCCAACCAAGAGACCCAGTACTTC.

In its sample, this clonotype was seen a few times. This chain uses TRBV20-1 with TRBJ1-1; D is undetermined. The CDR3 spans 11 residues. Germline CDR1 and CDR2: DFQATT and SNEGSKA (reference sequence). Trimming took off 4 bases at V and 10 bases at J, with 13 bases between the two ends. This CDR3 is CSAIDQTGAFF. In DNA, the CDR3 is TGCAGTGCTATCGATCAGACCGGAGCTTTCTTT.

In its sample, this clonotype was seen a few times. The chain has TRBV6-1 and TRBJ2-5, with 9 bases fitting TRBD1. V trimming: 7 bases; J trimming: 4 bases; junction bases outside the gene matches: 10. The CDR3 sequence is 15 residues long. Germline CDR1 and CDR2: MNHNS and SASEGT. CDR3 in amino acids: CASTLLTGGGETQYF. As DNA, the CDR3 is TGTGCCAGCACGCTCCTTACAGGGGGCGGAGAGACCCAGTACTTC.

The sample holds a few counts of this clonotype. This rearrangement joins TRBV6-5 to TRBJ2-7; 7 bases agree with TRBD1. V shed 7 bases, J shed 7 bases, and the junction held 7 bases outside the gene matches. This CDR3 comprises 12 residues. The germline gives CDR1 MNHEY, CDR2 SVGAGI. CDR3 nucleotides: TGTGCCAGCACCAACGACAGGGTTGAGCAGTACTTC. It encodes CASTNDRVEQYF.

The V and J genes are TRBV3-1 and TRBJ1-2; D is uncertain. V lost 1 base and J 5 bases, leaving 14 bases between the germline ends. The CDR3 runs 15 residues. Germline V CDR1 and CDR2: LGHDT, YNNKEL (reference sequence). The CDR3 DNA reads as TGTGCCAGCAGCCAAGGGCAGCTAACTACGTATGGCTACACCTTC. Translation gives CASSQGQLTTYGYTF.

There are a few counts of this clonotype. The gene calls are TRBV29-1 and TRBJ2-5; D possibly matches TRBD1 or TRBD2 (6 bases each). The CDR3 length is 13 residues. From germline, CDR1 is SQVTM and CDR2 ANQGSEA. Trimming stripped 3 bases from V and 5 bases from J, with 13 bases between. DNA for the CDR3: TGCAGCGTTGAGGTGGGGGGCCGGGAGACCCAGTACTTC. This sequence encodes CSVEVGGRETQYF.